A selection of T cell receptor beta chains follows, all from one sample in a study of OX40 agonist ivuxolimab in advanced cancers. Generated by immunoSEQ multiplex PCR, the TCRdb table keeps only in-frame clones and is missing some. There are fewer than 100,000 clones in the sample; 84% occur only once, and 0.44% lies in the top ten. Here the sequenced sample was CD4+ or CD8+ T cells sorted from blood, taken in a trial of the OX40 agonist ivuxolimab. Every receptor here comes from an adult with an advanced solid tumor such as melanoma, head and neck, liver or kidney cancer. CDR3s include the opening cysteine and the closing phenylalanine or tryptophan. A D gene is named only where the DNA matches it firmly. Clone size is given for some rows only: seen once, a few or many times, or a class if the clone is expanded.

d_gene: NA
j_gene: TRBJ1-6
v_gene: TRBV18
abundance: NA
CDR3aa: CASSPQQGDNSPLHF

d_gene: NA
j_gene: TRBJ2-2
v_gene: TRBV4-1
abundance: NA
CDR3aa: CASSQDPNSPSWTGELFF

d_gene: NA
j_gene: TRBJ2-7
v_gene: TRBV7-9
abundance: NA
CDR3aa: CASSLGESLGEQYF

d_gene: TRBD1
j_gene: TRBJ1-1
v_gene: TRBV10-3
abundance: NA
CDR3aa: CAISESDRHPVAFF

d_gene: TRBD2
j_gene: TRBJ2-5
v_gene: TRBV7-2
abundance: NA
CDR3aa: CASSSGLAGVPRPQYF

d_gene: NA
j_gene: TRBJ2-3
v_gene: TRBV9
abundance: NA
CDR3aa: CASSSHGYSVEDTQYF

d_gene: NA
j_gene: TRBJ2-5
v_gene: TRBV30
abundance: NA
CDR3aa: CAWSLELGETQYF

d_gene: NA
j_gene: TRBJ2-5
v_gene: TRBV18
abundance: NA
CDR3aa: CASSQGIQETQYF

d_gene: TRBD2
j_gene: TRBJ2-3
v_gene: TRBV15
abundance: NA
CDR3aa: CATSRVYSGSPDTQYF

d_gene: TRBD1
j_gene: TRBJ2-7
v_gene: TRBV18
abundance: NA
CDR3aa: CASSPVTGVSYEQYF

d_gene: TRBD2
j_gene: TRBJ2-4
v_gene: TRBV11-2
abundance: NA
CDR3aa: CASSLGSGRRSKNIQYF

d_gene: NA
j_gene: TRBJ1-5
v_gene: TRBV4-2
abundance: NA
CDR3aa: CASSQGQEIRQPQHF

d_gene: NA
j_gene: TRBJ1-2
v_gene: TRBV2
abundance: NA
CDR3aa: CASSDAVGRSDYGYTF

d_gene: NA
j_gene: TRBJ2-3
v_gene: TRBV29-1
abundance: NA
CDR3aa: CSVGEGAATDTQYF

d_gene: NA
j_gene: TRBJ2-6
v_gene: TRBV25-1
abundance: NA
CDR3aa: CASSDPTRPSGANVLTF

d_gene: NA
j_gene: TRBJ1-1
v_gene: TRBV5-5
abundance: NA
CDR3aa: CASSLEWGSDEAFF

d_gene: NA
j_gene: TRBJ1-2
v_gene: TRBV18
abundance: NA
CDR3aa: CASSPRNRDPGYTF

d_gene: TRBD1
j_gene: TRBJ2-2
v_gene: TRBV6-6
abundance: few
CDR3aa: CASSRSTGSGGELFF

d_gene: NA
j_gene: TRBJ1-3
v_gene: TRBV6-1
abundance: NA
CDR3aa: CASSERGGSGNTIYF

d_gene: NA
j_gene: TRBJ1-2
v_gene: TRBV7-9
abundance: once
CDR3aa: CASSRGIGNYGYTF

d_gene: NA
j_gene: TRBJ1-2
v_gene: TRBV6-1
abundance: NA
CDR3aa: CASSELQGYDGYTF

d_gene: TRBD1
j_gene: TRBJ2-7
v_gene: TRBV6-5
abundance: once
CDR3aa: CASSYYTGAYEQYF

d_gene: NA
j_gene: TRBJ1-1
v_gene: TRBV28
abundance: once
CDR3aa: CASMLNTEAFF

d_gene: NA
j_gene: TRBJ2-2
v_gene: TRBV30
abundance: NA
CDR3aa: CAHLGRNTGELFF

d_gene: NA
j_gene: TRBJ2-5
v_gene: TRBV29-1
abundance: NA
CDR3aa: CSVGRGTGTGETQYF

d_gene: NA
j_gene: TRBJ2-3
v_gene: TRBV23-1
abundance: NA
CDR3aa: CASSQSRETGASTDTQYF

d_gene: NA
j_gene: TRBJ2-3
v_gene: TRBV4-3
abundance: NA
CDR3aa: CASSLRTFTDTQYF

d_gene: TRBD1
j_gene: TRBJ1-5
v_gene: TRBV18
abundance: NA
CDR3aa: CASSKDREAQPQHF

d_gene: NA
j_gene: TRBJ1-5
v_gene: TRBV27
abundance: few
CDR3aa: CASSSRESGNQPQHF

d_gene: NA
j_gene: TRBJ2-1
v_gene: TRBV5-1
abundance: NA
CDR3aa: CASSLALLALNNEQFF

d_gene: NA
j_gene: TRBJ2-2
v_gene: TRBV5-1
abundance: few
CDR3aa: CASSSQGFSGELFF

d_gene: TRBD1
j_gene: TRBJ2-3
v_gene: TRBV10-1
abundance: NA
CDR3aa: CASSGGQGLSTDTQYF

d_gene: NA
j_gene: TRBJ1-1
v_gene: TRBV11-3
abundance: NA
CDR3aa: CASSFRVNTEAFF

d_gene: TRBD2
j_gene: TRBJ2-7
v_gene: TRBV4-3
abundance: NA
CDR3aa: CASSQAGRIDEQYF

d_gene: NA
j_gene: TRBJ1-5
v_gene: TRBV18
abundance: few
CDR3aa: CASSGGNSNQPQHF

d_gene: TRBD1
j_gene: TRBJ1-2
v_gene: TRBV4-1
abundance: NA
CDR3aa: CASSQEGTGALYGYTF

d_gene: NA
j_gene: TRBJ2-5
v_gene: TRBV27
abundance: once
CDR3aa: CASSSPPGETQYF

d_gene: NA
j_gene: TRBJ1-1
v_gene: TRBV27
abundance: NA
CDR3aa: CASRATFGGTTEAFF

d_gene: NA
j_gene: TRBJ1-1
v_gene: TRBV19
abundance: few
CDR3aa: CASSIWGEAFF

d_gene: NA
j_gene: TRBJ1-1
v_gene: TRBV7-9
abundance: NA
CDR3aa: CASSFKGSTEAFF

d_gene: NA
j_gene: TRBJ1-2
v_gene: TRBV13
abundance: once
CDR3aa: CASSPTTGRYGYTF

d_gene: NA
j_gene: TRBJ2-5
v_gene: TRBV10-3
abundance: NA
CDR3aa: CAISESGQTQYF

d_gene: TRBD2
j_gene: TRBJ2-7
v_gene: TRBV18
abundance: NA
CDR3aa: CASSPRPPGLRYEQYF

d_gene: TRBD2
j_gene: TRBJ2-2
v_gene: TRBV29-1
abundance: few
CDR3aa: CSVRMGTSGGWLFF

d_gene: NA
j_gene: TRBJ1-1
v_gene: TRBV5-1
abundance: NA
CDR3aa: CASRSLVGGNTEAFF

d_gene: NA
j_gene: TRBJ1-6
v_gene: TRBV7-9
abundance: NA
CDR3aa: CASSLGSVDNSPLHF

d_gene: TRBD1
j_gene: TRBJ1-1
v_gene: TRBV7-2
abundance: NA
CDR3aa: CASSSLRDRGRVSTEAFF

d_gene: NA
j_gene: TRBJ2-5
v_gene: TRBV11-2
abundance: NA
CDR3aa: CASSDGTMVGETQYF

d_gene: NA
j_gene: TRBJ2-1
v_gene: TRBV25-1
abundance: NA
CDR3aa: CASSEWVRYNEQFF

d_gene: NA
j_gene: TRBJ1-6
v_gene: TRBV27
abundance: NA
CDR3aa: CASRNGGAPLHF

d_gene: NA
j_gene: TRBJ2-2
v_gene: TRBV7-2
abundance: NA
CDR3aa: CASSVGYSTGELFF

d_gene: NA
j_gene: TRBJ1-6
v_gene: TRBV6-5
abundance: NA
CDR3aa: CASRPPGANSPLHF

d_gene: NA
j_gene: TRBJ2-2
v_gene: TRBV2
abundance: NA
CDR3aa: CASTDDAGELFF

d_gene: NA
j_gene: TRBJ1-5
v_gene: TRBV21-1
abundance: NA
CDR3aa: CASRLHWHHQPQHF

d_gene: TRBD2
j_gene: TRBJ2-1
v_gene: TRBV7-9
abundance: NA
CDR3aa: CASSLRTSGSYNEQFF

d_gene: NA
j_gene: TRBJ2-3
v_gene: TRBV7-2
abundance: NA
CDR3aa: CASSPNLGASTDTQYF

d_gene: NA
j_gene: TRBJ1-2
v_gene: TRBV19
abundance: NA
CDR3aa: CASRGPDRSNYGYTF

d_gene: NA
j_gene: TRBJ2-1
v_gene: TRBV20-1
abundance: NA
CDR3aa: CSASSFKQFF